This T cell receptor (beta chain) was profiled in a study of graft-versus-host responses after intestinal transplantation (dated by TCRdb to 2020 to 2022). Some background on the complete study: The transplants that recipients got were multivisceral, liver-intestinal, or isolated intestinal. All recipients received anti-thymocyte globulin induction followed by maintenance tacrolimus and steroids for approximately 3 years. After intestinal transplantation, graft-versus-host and host-versus-graft alloreactive T cell clones were followed in the graft, circulation and bone marrow using bulk TCR-beta CDR3 sequencing. Alloreactive clones were identified by sequencing pre-transplant mixed lymphocyte reaction products and comparing these products with unstimulated pre-transplant donor and recipient T cells. The cohort enrolled roughly 25 intestinal transplant recipients including one retransplant, and a few patients lacking pretransplant specimens were excluded. A peak of at least 4% donor T cells among recipient peripheral blood mononuclear cells was the definition used for donor T cell macrochimerism. Rather than being sequenced by the commercial service, samples from a few later patients were sequenced in-house on an Illumina MiSeq and processed with MiXCR. Summary of the overall study and its limitations: The relatively low number and heterogeneity of intestinal transplant patients limited the conclusions. GvH clones turned up in recipient bone marrow, with some appearing earlier in ileal mucosa or blood, a pattern consistent with an intestinal mucosal origin. In the allografts of patients with donor T cell macrochimerism, GvH to HvG T cell clonal ratios were high. Early after transplant, peak levels of circulating GvH clones were associated with declines in HvG clones.

Library preparation was by the immunoSEQ multiplex PCR assay. For most patients, genomic DNA was isolated using the Qiagen DNeasy Blood and Tissue Kit and was shipped frozen to Adaptive Biotechnologies for TCR sequencing. Adaptive Biotechnologies carried out high-throughput TCR-beta CDR3 sequencing of genomic DNA for most patients. Per the original workflow: Adaptive's ImmunoSEQ software supplied the TCR sequencing data for around 19 patients, while MiXCR and VDJtools were used to process three other patients. To correct CD4 versus CD8 sorting errors, sequences present in both subsets at a frequency ratio below 5:1 were removed. CDR3 nucleotide sequences shared between donor and recipient were removed because the origin of such sequences could not be assigned. To be classed as alloreactive, a clone needed at least 2-fold expansion over unstimulated cells and a minimum CFSE-low frequency of 0.002% (template counts) or 0.001% (read counts). Mappable clones were those detected in sequenced pre-transplant spleen, lymph node, or MLR CFSE-low populations of the donor or recipient. The cumulative frequency of alloreactive clones was calculated as a percentage of all sequences, weighted by copy number. This is the immuneACCESS table as TCRdb keeps it, with only in-frame sequences that have V and J called. A part of the clones is gone; compared with another copy, unresolved V genes explain less than half, and the rest is unexplained. V and J calls and clone size are copied from that table; D and trimming were computed from the DNA. This sample comprises 89,000 or so clones, approximately 82% of them detected only once. The ten largest clonotypes hold 0.8% to 0.9% of the sample.

This specimen's time point label, per the study, means: cells obtained before transplantation from donor or recipient. CD3+CD4+ and CD3+CD8+ populations were FACS-sorted from unstimulated pre-transplant donor and recipient cells taken from spleen or lymph nodes. Per the germline V gene (reference sequence), LNHDA is the CDR1 and SQIVND is the CDR2. For this chain, trimming is 7 bases at the V end and 6 bases at the J end, and the number of junction bases without a gene match is 12. Including cysteine and phenylalanine, the CDR3 has 15 amino acids. Of the read, only the CDR3 DNA is kept; its 45 bases are in frame from base 1. With regard to this clone: It lacks a known antigen. Nothing much larger sits one base from this clone, and base qualities are not available.

Sequencing used unstimulated CD4+ T cells sorted from spleen or lymph node cells, obtained before intestinal transplant. Recombination joined TRBV19 with TRBJ2-1; TRBD2 lines up with 7 middle nucleotides. This sequence originates from a human donor who received an intestinal transplant. The CDR3 loop reads CASTPRLAFGNEQFF. The sequenced DNA is TGTGCCAGTACGCCGAGACTAGCATTCGGCAATGAGCAGTTCTTC.